The 20 T cell receptor beta chains given below trace back to one sample, sequenced in a study of OX40 agonist ivuxolimab in advanced cancers. Clones were sequenced by immunoSEQ multiplex PCR, and TCRdb holds only the in-frame ones, with some missing. There are some 2,000 clones in the sample; around 79% occur only once, and over 35% lies in the top ten. The source material was CD4+ or CD8+ T cells sorted from blood, sampled in a trial of the OX40 agonist ivuxolimab. Receptor source: an adult with an advanced solid tumor such as melanoma, head and neck, liver or kidney cancer.

The chain is built from TRBV6-1 and TRBJ2-7; 8 bases are shared with TRBD2. The CDR3 loop spans 16 amino acids. CDR1 MNHNS and CDR2 SASEGT come from the germline V gene. Trimming cost V 0 bases and J 0 bases; bases outside gene matches: 4. CDR3 residues: CASSEASGSLSYEQYF. CDR3 in DNA: TGTGCCAGCAGTGAAGCAAGCGGGAGCCTCTCCTACGAGCAGTACTTC.

This chain joins TRBV4-1 and TRBJ1-2; TRBD1 agrees at 7 bases. CDR1 and CDR2 from the germline V gene are MGHRA and YSYEKL. With 0 bases clipped from V and 6 bases from J, the junction kept 10 bases outside the gene matches. This CDR3 is built from 16 residues. Here the CDR3 reads CASSQEQTVTGHGYTF. Here the CDR3 DNA reads TGCGCCAGCAGCCAAGAACAGACGGTGACAGGGCATGGCTACACCTTC.

The rearrangement uses TRBV7-3 and TRBJ2-1, with 8 bases identical to TRBD1. CDR3 length: 17 residues. Germline-derived CDR1 and CDR2 are SGHTA and FQGTGA. Unmatched junction bases numbered 7, after V lost 0 bases and J lost 3 bases. The CDR3 region is CASSLTTTGGNYNEQFF. The CDR3 nucleotides are TGTGCCAGCAGCTTAACCACAACAGGGGGGAACTACAATGAGCAGTTCTTC.

The chain has TRBV7-2 and TRBJ2-4, with D uncertain. Germline V CDR1 and CDR2: SGHTA, FQGNSA. The ends were cut back, 4 bases at V and 7 bases at J, with 11 bases in the middle. CDR3 length equals 13 residues. This CDR3 reads CASSSTDRNIQYF. CDR3 sequence (DNA): TGTGCCAGCAGCTCGACGGATAGGAACATTCAGTACTTC. Using reference TRBV7-2 and TRBJ2-4 for the parts outside the CDR3, the full variable domain is GAGVSQSPSNKVTEKGKDVELRCDPISGHTALYWYRQSLGQGLEFLIYFQGNSAPDKSGLPSDRFSAERTGGSVSTLTIQRTQQEDSAVYLCASSSTDRNIQYFGAGTRLSVL.

V usage is TRBV7-6 and J usage is TRBJ1-2; the match to TRBD1 covers 9 bases. The CDR3 consists of 15 residues. CDR1 and CDR2 (germline): SGHVS, FNYEAQ. V lost 1 base and J lost 8; bases outside the gene matches: 8. The CDR3 sequence is CASSLEETGGDGYTF. CDR3 bases: TGTGCCAGCAGCTTAGAGGAGACAGGGGGTGACGGCTACACCTTC.

The chain is built from TRBV7-9 and TRBJ2-1, with 9 nucleotides matching TRBD1. Germline CDR1 is SEHNR and CDR2 is FQNEAQ (reference sequence). The CDR3 totals 15 residues. After removal of 5 bases from V and 0 bases from J, the junction contained 2 bases not matched to a gene. CDR3 in DNA: TGTGCCAGCAGCGGGACAGGGAGCTCCTACAATGAGCAGTTCTTC. Its translation: CASSGTGSSYNEQFF.

This clone was counted only a few times. The chain's CDR3 is CASSDGEFSGNTIYF. The DNA for the CDR3 is TGTGCCAGCAGTGATGGAGAGTTCTCTGGAAACACCATATATTTT. V is TRBV6-1 and J is TRBJ1-3; no definite D call. The CDR3 loop spans 15 amino acids. Trimming removed 3 bases from V and 0 bases from J, with 9 bases in between. CDR1 and CDR2 (germline): MNHNS, SASEGT.

This clone was detected a few times. The chain recombines TRBV5-6 with TRBJ2-2, with no clear D. Trimming left V 0 bases short and J 6 bases short, with 3 bases between. The CDR3 consists of 12 residues. Per germline, CDR1 SGHDT and CDR2 YYEEEE. The CDR3 here is CASSLVSGELFF. The CDR3, as DNA: TGTGCCAGCAGCTTGGTTTCCGGGGAGCTGTTTTTT.

The chain recombines TRBV7-9 with TRBJ2-2; no definite D call. Germline-derived CDR1 and CDR2 are SEHNR and FQNEAQ (reference sequence). There are 16 residues in the CDR3. V was clipped by 5 bases and J by 0 bases, with 13 bases between them. As DNA, the CDR3 is TGTGCCAGCAGCCCCCTGGCACAGTCGAACACCGGGGAGCTGTTTTTT. It translates to CASSPLAQSNTGELFF.

The sample holds one count of this clone. The chain recombines TRBV4-1 with TRBJ2-1; D unclear. The CDR3 runs 12 residues. Germline assignment: CDR1 MGHRA and CDR2 YSYEKL. V shed 0 bases and J shed 10 bases, with 7 bases lying between them. CDR3 region: CASSQDTWEQFF. DNA for the CDR3: TGCGCCAGCAGCCAAGATACGTGGGAGCAGTTCTTC.

The rearrangement links TRBV7-6 to TRBJ2-3, with unresolved D. This CDR3 contains 15 residues. Trimming took 5 bases from V and 6 from J, leaving 18 bases between them. CDR1 is SGHVS and CDR2 is FNYEAQ in the germline V gene. In DNA, the CDR3 is TGTGCCAGCAGCCAAACCGACCTAGGGTCGGATACGCAGTATTTT. Protein product: CASSQTDLGSDTQYF.

This rearrangement joins TRBV6-6 to TRBJ2-1; TRBD2 aligns across 10 bases. In germline, CDR1 is MNHNY, CDR2 SVGAGI (reference sequence). With 2 bases clipped from V and 8 bases from J, the junction kept 6 bases outside the gene matches. This CDR3 contains 15 residues. The CDR3 region is CASSYGSGRTDEQFF. The CDR3 DNA reads as TGTGCCAGCAGTTACGGTAGCGGGAGGACGGATGAGCAGTTCTTC.

The rearrangement uses TRBV6-1 and TRBJ2-7; D gene ambiguous. Germline V gene data show CDR1 as MNHNS and CDR2 as SASEGT. V lost 2 bases, J lost 0 bases, and 11 bases lay in between. CDR3 size: 15 residues. CDR3 coding DNA: TGTGCCAGCAGTGAAACCCCCCAAAGCTCCTACGAGCAGTACTTC. Translating it yields CASSETPQSSYEQYF.

V and J are TRBV27 and TRBJ2-7; TRBD1 or TRBD2 may be the D gene (5 bases each). Deletions cut 0 bases from V and 0 bases from J, with 12 bases between. Germline V lookup: CDR1 MNHEY, CDR2 SMNVEV (reference sequence). This CDR3 contains 16 residues. CDR3 nucleotide sequence: TGTGCCAGCAGTTTATCGGGAGACAGCCTCTCCTACGAGCAGTACTTC. Protein product: CASSLSGDSLSYEQYF.

This sequence joins TRBV6-1 and TRBJ1-1; D is ambiguous. Per germline, CDR1 MNHNS and CDR2 SASEGT. The CDR3 runs 14 residues. V lost 3 bases and J lost 0, with 8 bases in between. The CDR3, as DNA: TGTGCCAGCAGTGAGAACTCGATGAACACTGAAGCTTTCTTT. Translated: CASSENSMNTEAFF.

The J gene is TRBJ2-1, the V gene TRBV5-1; 13 positions agree with TRBD2. J was trimmed by 7 bases and V by 3 bases; bases with no gene match: 7. The CDR3 totals 16 residues. From germline, CDR1 is SGHRS and CDR2 YFSETQ. CDR3 sequence reads: CASSYGLAGVWNEQFF. CDR3 DNA sequence: TGCGCCAGCAGCTATGGACTAGCGGGAGTTTGGAATGAGCAGTTCTTC. The full variable domain, completed using reference TRBV5-1 and TRBJ2-1, is KAGVTQTPRYLIKTRGQQVTLSCSPISGHRSVSWYQQTPGQGLQFLFEYFSETQRNKGNFPGRFSGRQFSNSRSEMNVSTLELGDSALYLCASSYGLAGVWNEQFFGPGTRLTVL.

This chain joins TRBV11-2 and TRBJ2-3; 7 positions match TRBD1. Losses at the gene ends were 0 bases for V and 5 bases for J; bases not matched to a gene: 11. This CDR3 has 17 residues. Per germline, CDR1 SGHAT and CDR2 FQNNGV. The CDR3 loop reads CASSLEWGRGKKDTQYF. As DNA, the CDR3 is TGTGCCAGCAGCTTAGAATGGGGCAGGGGGAAGAAAGATACGCAGTATTTT.

With regard to this clone: Sequence at one end of the junction differs from germline and may be a read error. V gene TRBV7-7 combines with J gene TRBJ2-3; 10 bases are a match to TRBD1. This CDR3 region has 16 residues. Germline values: CDR1 SSHAT, CDR2 FNYEAQ (reference sequence). The DNA of the CDR3 is TGTGCTAGCAGCGCCGACAGGGGGCTCAGCACAGATACGCAGTATTTT. This gives the protein CASSADRGLSTDTQYF. Full variable domain (remainder filled in from reference TRBV7-7 and TRBJ2-3): GAGVSQSPRYKVTKRGQDVTLRCDPISSHATLYWYQQALGQGPEFLTYFNYEAQPDKSGLPSDRFSAERPEGSISTLTIQRTEQRDSAMYRCASSADRGLSTDTQYFGPGTRLTVL.

V is TRBV27 and J is TRBJ2-3, with TRBD2 matching 9 bases. V lost 5 bases to trimming and J lost 2 bases; unmatched junction nucleotides: 5. This CDR3 spans 15 amino acids. Germline values: CDR1 MNHEY, CDR2 SMNVEV (reference sequence). CDR3 region: CASSEIAGVTDTQYF. The CDR3 nucleotides read TGTGCCAGCAGTGAAATAGCGGGAGTCACAGATACGCAGTATTTT.

V and J are TRBV10-2 and TRBJ2-2, with unresolved D. The CDR3 spans 13 residues. Trimming removed 4 bases from V and 1 base from J, with 4 bases in between. CDR1 WSHSY and CDR2 SAAADI come from the germline V gene. CDR3 in amino acids: CASSGRNTGELFF. DNA for the CDR3: TGCGCCAGCAGTGGAAGGAACACCGGGGAGCTGTTTTTT.